The T cell receptor (beta chain) under discussion was sequenced for a study of blood T cell repertoires in COVID-19. Overall study: Samples of COVID-19 (acute and convalescent) were obtained from the United States, Italy and Spain. T cells, B-cell-depleted T cells, or PBMCs provided the cDNA or gDNA that served as material.

Authors' methods: Counts of nucleated cells, estimated from reference gene primer amplification, were obtained. The assay was immunoSEQ multiplex PCR, and TCRdb's table has in-frame clones only and misses some. V and J calls and clone size come straight from that table; D and trimming were deduced from the DNA. The data show about 80,000 clones, approximately 80% seen once. Germline CDR1 reads SGHNT; CDR2 reads YYREEE (reference sequence). The CDR3 totals 15 residues. The V gene lost 5 bases and the J gene lost 0 bases, with 9 bases spanning the gap. Sequencing input: peripheral blood. This TCR was sampled from a human donor in a cohort sampled during active COVID-19. The rearrangement links TRBV5-4 to TRBJ1-6; a weak D match, TRBD1 (5 bases). The CDR3 spells CASRDTSSYNSPLHF. The CDR3, as DNA: TGTGCCAGCAGGGACACGAGCTCCTATAATTCACCCCTCCACTTT.